This T cell receptor beta chain was found in a study of T cell changes during pregnancy in multiple sclerosis. Profiled with immunoSEQ multiplex PCR; TCRdb holds only in-frame clones, not every one. Counted here are 30,000 or so clones, about 91% occurring once; the ten biggest clones make up around a tenth. The ends lost 6 bases at V and 2 bases at J; junction bases unmatched: 11. The CDR3 is 18 residues long. The germline V gene encodes CDR1 SGHRS and CDR2 YFSETQ. The V gene is TRBV5-1, the J gene TRBJ2-1; 13 positions agree with TRBD2. The sequencing used CD8+ T cells from peripheral blood mononuclear cells, collected in the first trimester of pregnancy. The clonotype originates from a female donor with multiple sclerosis, enrolled in a pregnancy study. CDR3 bases: TGCGCCAGCAACTTAAACCCGGGACTAGCGGGACCCTACAATGAGCAGTTCTTC. It translates to CASNLNPGLAGPYNEQFF.